The 21 T cell receptor beta chains listed next were all sequenced from one sample in a study of cytomegalovirus exposure and HLA in healthy donors (TCRdb year 2017). Library generation was performed with the immunoSEQ multiplex PCR assay. A mixture of 60 forward primers for TCR Vbeta segments and 13 reverse primers for TCR Jbeta segments was used in the multiplex PCR. TCRdb obtained this table from immuneACCESS and retained in-frame rearrangements with V and J assigned. These tables miss some clones; where compared with another copy, unresolved V genes account for less than half of the shortfall, and the remainder is unexplained. The sample contains about 85,000 clones, roughly 73% of them found a single time. Under 2.5% of the sample comes from the top ten. Specimen: PBMCs. The receptor set was obtained from a boy younger than 18 in good health and CMV-seronegative.

The V call is TRBV7-6, the J call TRBJ2-7; the match to TRBD2 covers 8 bases. CDR1 and CDR2 (germline): SGHVS, FNYEAQ. With V trimmed by 2 bases and J by 0 bases, 6 bases remained unmatched. The CDR3 consists of 16 residues. The DNA of the CDR3 is TGTGCCAGCAGCTTACTACTAGCGGCGAGCTCCTACGAGCAGTACTTC. Translated: CASSLLLAASSYEQYF.

The genes are TRBV2 and TRBJ2-2; D call uncertain. In germline, CDR1 is SNHLY, CDR2 FYNNEI. V shed 7 bases and J shed 5 bases, with 17 bases lying between them. There are 15 residues in the CDR3. In nucleotides, the CDR3 is TGTGCCAGCACCGAATTCCAGGCTGCTACCGGGGAGCTGTTTTTT. This codes for CASTEFQAATGELFF.

The chain recombines TRBV30 with TRBJ2-1; tentative D call: TRBD1 (6 bases). The germline V and J ends were trimmed by 4 bases and 0 bases, with 10 bases remaining between them. The CDR3 totals 14 residues. CDR1 and CDR2 from the germline V gene are GTSNPN and SVGIG (reference sequence). The CDR3 nucleotides are TGTGCCTGGATCTCGGACAGCTCCTACAATGAGCAGTTCTTC. Its protein product is CAWISDSSYNEQFF.

The V gene is TRBV5-4, the J gene TRBJ2-7, with 10 bases aligning to TRBD1. Losses at the gene ends were 4 bases for V and 2 bases for J; bases not matched to a gene: 6. CDR1 and CDR2 (germline): SGHNT, YYREEE (reference sequence). The CDR3 contains 15 residues. For the CDR3, the DNA is TGTGCCAGCAGCCGAGGACAGGGGGGGACCTACGAGCAGTACTTC. Translating gives CASSRGQGGTYEQYF.

The gene calls are TRBV7-8 and TRBJ2-2, with D tentatively TRBD2 (5 bases). The V and J ends lost 7 bases and 7 bases respectively, with 13 bases between them. The CDR3 has 13 amino acids. Germline loops: CDR1 SGHVS, CDR2 FQNEAQ. The DNA of the CDR3 is TGTGCCAGCATAAGGACTCCTGGCGGGGAGCTGTTTTTT. Translating it yields CASIRTPGGELFF.

The chain recombines TRBV30 with TRBJ1-3, with D perhaps TRBD1 (6 bases). The CDR3 is made up of 12 amino acids. Germline V CDR1 and CDR2: GTSNPN, SVGIG (reference sequence). Trimming shortened V by 2 bases and J by 10 bases, and 12 bases separated the two germline ends. The CDR3 loop is CAWSTGSKTIYF. The CDR3 DNA reads as TGTGCCTGGAGTACAGGGTCGAAGACCATATATTTT.

This chain uses TRBV30 with TRBJ2-1; D is possibly TRBD1 (6 bases). The CDR3 extends over 14 amino acids. CDR1 is GTSNPN, CDR2 SVGIG, per germline (reference sequence). V was shortened by 5 bases and J by 6 bases, with 17 bases between the two germline ends. For the CDR3, the DNA is TGTGCCTGGGGGGGCATCCGGGCAACCAATGAGCAGTTCTTC. Amino acid sequence: CAWGGIRATNEQFF. The variable domain in full, completed from reference TRBV30 and TRBJ2-1, reads SQTIHQWPATLVQPVGSPLSLECTVEGTSNPNLYWYRQAAGRGLQLLFYSVGIGQISSEVPQNLSASRPQDRQFILSSKKLLLSDSGFYLCAWGGIRATNEQFFGPGTRLTVL.

This sequence joins TRBV9 and TRBJ2-5; D possibly corresponds to TRBD2 (6 bases). CDR3 length: 15 amino acids. Germline loops: CDR1 SGDLS, CDR2 YYNGEE. Trimming cost V 4 bases and J 1 base, with 14 bases left between them. The CDR3 nucleotides read TGTGCCAGCAGCCCCATCGGAGGGCCCCAAGAGACCCAGTACTTC. Its translation is CASSPIGGPQETQYF.

This chain links TRBV7-9 with TRBJ2-4, with a possible D match to TRBD1 (5 bases). Trimming cost V 2 bases and J 7 bases, with 15 bases left between them. Germline V CDR1 and CDR2: SEHNR, FQNEAQ (reference sequence). This CDR3 spans 15 amino acids. As DNA, the CDR3 is TGTGCCAGCAGCTTATCCCAACAGGTCCATAACATTCAGTACTTC. Translating it yields CASSLSQQVHNIQYF. The entire variable domain, with the rest obtained from reference TRBV7-9 and TRBJ2-4, is as follows: DTGVSQNPRHKITKRGQNVTFRCDPISEHNRLYWYRQTLGQGPEFLTYFQNEAQLEKSRLLSDRFSAERPKGSFSTLEIQRTEQGDSAMYLCASSLSQQVHNIQYFGAGTRLSVL.

This clone has more than one count but fewer than ten. The CDR3 bases are TGTGCCAGCACACAAAGGACTGGTTTCGGAAACACCATATATTTT. Amino acids: CASTQRTGFGNTIYF. This sequence joins TRBV6-1 and TRBJ1-3; D gene ambiguous. CDR1 and CDR2 (germline): MNHNS, SASEGT. The CDR3 sequence is 15 residues long. The V end lost 7 bases, the J end lost 4 bases, and 17 bases lay between the germline ends.

V and J are TRBV4-3 and TRBJ2-3; tentatively, D is TRBD1 (5 bases). The germline V gene encodes CDR1 LGHNA and CDR2 YSLEER. Trimming cost V 4 bases and J 4 bases, with 15 bases left between them. The CDR3 covers 15 residues. CDR3 region: CASSLRPQGADTQYF. The CDR3 nucleotides are TGCGCCAGCAGCCTACGTCCCCAGGGTGCAGATACGCAGTATTTT.

The chain has TRBV29-1 and TRBJ2-1; perhaps TRBD2 as D (6 bases). Germline CDR1 reads SQVTM; CDR2 reads ANQGSEA. There are 12 residues in the CDR3. Trimming cost V 4 bases and J 10 bases, with 14 bases left between them. The CDR3 nucleotides read TGCAGCGTTGGGAACGGCGGGACGGAGCAGTTCTTC. Residues: CSVGNGGTEQFF.

The chain has TRBV7-9 and TRBJ1-1; D is uncertain. CDR1 SEHNR and CDR2 FQNEAQ come from the germline V gene (reference sequence). Trimming cost V 1 base and J 4 bases, with 7 bases left between them. CDR3 length equals 13 residues. The CDR3 region is CASSLDLITEAFF. CDR3 bases: TGTGCCAGCAGCTTAGATCTAATCACTGAAGCTTTCTTT.

The J gene is TRBJ2-7, the V gene TRBV6-5; 8 bases agree with TRBD1. With 8 bases clipped from V and 5 bases from J, the junction kept 14 bases outside the gene matches. Germline V gene lookup returns CDR1 MNHEY and CDR2 SVGAGI. The CDR3 has 15 residues. CDR3 amino acids: CASRPDRDNYNEQYF. CDR3 DNA sequence: TGTGCCAGCCGGCCGGACAGGGATAATTATAACGAGCAGTACTTC.

The V call is TRBV6-5, the J call TRBJ2-7; a weak D match, TRBD2 (5 bases). The CDR3 runs 14 residues. Per germline, CDR1 MNHEY and CDR2 SVGAGI. With 3 bases removed from V and 3 bases from J, the gap between germline ends came to 12 bases. The DNA for the CDR3 is TGTGCCAGCAGTTATGCGGCAGGAGGCTACGAGCAGTACTTC. It encodes CASSYAAGGYEQYF.

A few counts support this clone. V is TRBV4-3 and J is TRBJ1-6; D gene uncertain. The V end was cut by 4 bases, the J end by 7 bases, with 14 bases between. The CDR3 contains 15 residues. The germline V gene encodes CDR1 LGHNA and CDR2 YSLEER. CDR3 region: CASSPDLGQNSPLHF. The CDR3 DNA sequence: TGCGCCAGCAGCCCCGACTTAGGCCAAAATTCACCCCTCCACTTT.

The chain joins TRBV28 to TRBJ2-7; 8 nucleotides align to TRBD2. The CDR3 sequence is 14 residues long. V shed 2 bases, J shed 7 bases, and the junction held 7 bases outside the gene matches. In germline, CDR1 is MDHEN, CDR2 SYDVKM. CDR3 region: CASSLMTSDEEQYF. CDR3 bases: TGTGCCAGCAGTTTAATGACTAGCGATGAGGAGCAGTACTTC.

This clone showed up just a few times. The V and J genes are TRBV6-1 and TRBJ2-1, with 10 nucleotides matching TRBD2. In germline, CDR1 is MNHNS, CDR2 SASEGT. The CDR3 totals 15 residues. V lost 7 bases to trimming and J lost 6 bases; unmatched junction nucleotides: 9. DNA of the CDR3: TGTGCCAGCACTCCTTTAGCGGGGGGCCCCAATGAGCAGTTCTTC. Translating gives CASTPLAGGPNEQFF.

V gene TRBV5-6 combines with J gene TRBJ2-5; maybe TRBD1 (5 bases). With 3 bases removed from V and 3 bases from J, the gap between germline ends came to 18 bases. The CDR3 runs 16 residues. Germline CDR1 and CDR2: SGHDT and YYEEEE. CDR3 nucleotides: TGTGCCAGCAGCTCGCTCTTAGACCTAGGGGAAGAGACCCAGTACTTC. Protein sequence: CASSSLLDLGEETQYF.

The chain uses TRBV7-9 and TRBJ1-4; D is unresolved. The V end lost 3 bases, the J end lost 8 bases, and 13 bases lay between the germline ends. CDR1 SEHNR and CDR2 FQNEAQ come from the germline V gene (reference sequence). The CDR3 runs to 14 residues. In DNA form, the CDR3 reads TGTGCCAGCAGCTTGGGTTCGGGGTTAGAAAAACTGTTTTTT. This sequence encodes CASSLGSGLEKLFF.

The chain uses TRBV27 and TRBJ1-5; D is ambiguous. CDR3 length: 13 amino acids. Trimming took 3 bases from V and 4 from J, leaving 7 bases between them. Germline V gene sequence: CDR1 MNHEY, CDR2 SMNVEV (reference sequence). The CDR3 DNA reads as TGTGCCAGCAGTTTCGGTAATAATCAGCCCCAGCATTTT. Its protein product is CASSFGNNQPQHF.